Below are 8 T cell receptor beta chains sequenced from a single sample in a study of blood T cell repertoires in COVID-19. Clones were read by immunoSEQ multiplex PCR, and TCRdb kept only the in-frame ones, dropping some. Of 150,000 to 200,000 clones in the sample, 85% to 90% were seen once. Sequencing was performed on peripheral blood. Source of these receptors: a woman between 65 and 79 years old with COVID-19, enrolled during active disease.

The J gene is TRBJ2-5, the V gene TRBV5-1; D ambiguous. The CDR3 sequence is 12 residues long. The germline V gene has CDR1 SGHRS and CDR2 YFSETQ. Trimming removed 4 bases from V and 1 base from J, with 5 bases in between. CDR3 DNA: TGCGCCAGCAGCACAAGCCAAGAGACCCAGTACTTC. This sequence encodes CASSTSQETQYF.

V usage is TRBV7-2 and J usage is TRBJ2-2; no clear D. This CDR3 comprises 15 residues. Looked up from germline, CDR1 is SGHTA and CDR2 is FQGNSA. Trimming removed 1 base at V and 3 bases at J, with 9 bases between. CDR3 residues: CASSLGGRDTGELFF. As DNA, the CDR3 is TGTGCCAGCAGCTTAGGTGGGCGCGACACCGGGGAGCTGTTTTTT.

The CDR3 DNA is TGTGCCAGCAGTTACAGGGGGTTGGTCTCCTACGAGCAGTACTTC. It specifies CASSYRGLVSYEQYF. The rearrangement links TRBV28 to TRBJ2-7, with 8 bases matching TRBD1. In germline, CDR1 is MDHEN, CDR2 SYDVKM. This CDR3 spans 15 amino acids. V trimming: 4 bases; J trimming: 0 bases; junction bases outside the gene matches: 5.

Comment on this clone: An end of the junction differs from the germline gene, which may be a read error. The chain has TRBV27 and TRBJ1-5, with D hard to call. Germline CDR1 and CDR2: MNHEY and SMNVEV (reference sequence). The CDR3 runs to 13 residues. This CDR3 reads CAPRFGGYQPQHF. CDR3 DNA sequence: TGTGCCCCCCGGTTTGGCGGCTATCAACCCCAGCATTTT.

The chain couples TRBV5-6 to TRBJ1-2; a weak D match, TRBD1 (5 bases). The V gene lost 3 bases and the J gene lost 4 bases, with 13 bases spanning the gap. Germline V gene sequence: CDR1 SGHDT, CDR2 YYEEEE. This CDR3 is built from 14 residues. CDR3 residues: CASSSPEGTYGYTF. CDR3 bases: TGTGCCAGCAGCTCGCCGGAGGGGACCTATGGCTACACCTTC.

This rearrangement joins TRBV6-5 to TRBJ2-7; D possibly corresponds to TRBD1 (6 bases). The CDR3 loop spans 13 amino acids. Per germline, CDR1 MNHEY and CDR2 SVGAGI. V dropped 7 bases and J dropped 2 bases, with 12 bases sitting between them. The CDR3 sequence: CASNPRGTYEQYF. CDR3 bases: TGTGCCAGCAATCCCAGGGGAACCTACGAGCAGTACTTC.

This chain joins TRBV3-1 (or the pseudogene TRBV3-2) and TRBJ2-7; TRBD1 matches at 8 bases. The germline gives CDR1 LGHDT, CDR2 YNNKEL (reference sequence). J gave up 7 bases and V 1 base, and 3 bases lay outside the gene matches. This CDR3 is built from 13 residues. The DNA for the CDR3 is TGTGCCAGCAGCCAAGGGGACAGGAGAGAGCAGTACTTC. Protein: CASSQGDRREQYF.

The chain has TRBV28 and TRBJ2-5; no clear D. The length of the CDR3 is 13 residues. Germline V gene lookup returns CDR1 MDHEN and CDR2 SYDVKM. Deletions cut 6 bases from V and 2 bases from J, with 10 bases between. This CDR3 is CASRQQSQETQYF. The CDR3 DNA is TGTGCCAGCAGACAGCAATCGCAAGAGACCCAGTACTTC. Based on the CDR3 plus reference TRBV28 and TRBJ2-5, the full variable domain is DVKVTQSSRYLVKRTGEKVFLECVQDMDHENMFWYRQDPGLGLRLIYFSYDVKMKEKGDIPEGYSVSREKKERFSLILESASTNQTSMYLCASRQQSQETQYFGPGTRLLVL.